Shown below are 30 T cell receptor beta chains from a single sample sequenced in a study of T cells in Graves' hyperthyroidism and ophthalmopathy. Amplified regions were TCR beta CDR3 sequences from RNA transcripts. HTBI primers were the set used in a first-round RT-PCR of the TCR CDR3. TCRdb itself ran the multiplex PCR reads through MiXCR, one entry per CDR3 protein. The sample has 350,000 or so distinct CDR3 sequences; approximately 18% are singletons. The sequencing sample was made of blood. These receptor sequences come from a woman aged 40 to 49 with Graves' ophthalmopathy.

This clonotype occurred many times. The chain uses TRBV28 and TRBJ2-7; a weak D match, TRBD2 (5 bases). This CDR3 comprises 15 residues. The V end was cut by 1 base, the J end by 0 bases, with 10 bases between. Germline values: CDR1 MDHEN, CDR2 SYDVKM. DNA for the CDR3: TGTGCCAGCAGTTTATTGGGAGCCAGCTCCTACGAGCAGTACTTC. It codes for CASSLLGASSYEQYF.

This clonotype was detected many times. This rearrangement joins TRBV9 to TRBJ2-7, with D unresolved. Trimming took off 4 bases at V and 5 bases at J, with 13 bases between the two ends. Germline assignment: CDR1 SGDLS and CDR2 YYNGEE. This CDR3 region has 13 residues. CDR3 in amino acids: CASSPRYSDEQYF. CDR3 sequence (DNA): TGTGCCAGCAGCCCCCGGTATAGTGACGAGCAGTACTTC.

This chain uses TRBV12-3 or TRBV12-4 with TRBJ2-7, with D perhaps given as TRBD1 or TRBD2 (5 bases each). V lost 8 bases and J lost 2, with 13 bases in between. The CDR3 length is 13 residues. As DNA, the CDR3 is TGTGCCAGCGGGGGTAGTCTAGCCTACGAGCAGTACTTC. Translation gives CASGGSLAYEQYF.

The chain uses TRBV6-5 and TRBJ1-2; 10 bases map to TRBD1. V lost 2 bases and J lost 8; bases outside the gene matches: 8. The CDR3 contains 15 residues. Per germline, CDR1 MNHEY and CDR2 SVGAGI. Here the CDR3 reads CASSYVRDRGGGYTF. The CDR3 nucleotides read TGTGCCAGCAGTTACGTCCGGGACAGGGGAGGGGGCTACACCTTC.

This clonotype was observed at least ten times. The chain joins TRBV30 to TRBJ1-5; D is uncertain. Per the germline V gene, CDR1 is GTSNPN and CDR2 is SVGIG (reference sequence). The length of the CDR3 is 15 residues. Deletions cut 0 bases from V and 2 bases from J, with 11 bases between. For the CDR3, the DNA is TGTGCCTGGAGTGTACCTGGGGTTGGCAATCAGCCCCAGCATTTT. This gives the protein CAWSVPGVGNQPQHF.

This clonotype was seen ten or more times. The chain has TRBV11-2 and TRBJ1-2, with 9 nucleotides matching TRBD1. The CDR3 totals 18 residues. V trimming: 0 bases; J trimming: 0 bases; junction bases outside the gene matches: 8. Germline loops: CDR1 SGHAT, CDR2 FQNNGV. DNA of the CDR3: TGTGCCAGCAGCTTAGATCTCTGGGACAGGGACCCTAACTATGGCTACACCTTC. This gives the protein CASSLDLWDRDPNYGYTF. Variable domain in full (rest from reference TRBV11-2 and TRBJ1-2): EAGVAQSPRYKIIEKRQSVAFWCNPISGHATLYWYQQILGQGPKLLIQFQNNGVVDDSQLPKDRFSAERLKGVDSTLKIQPAKLEDSAVYLCASSLDLWDRDPNYGYTFGSGTRLTVV.

This clonotype was seen repeatedly, ten times or more. Since a much larger clone is just one base distant, this may be a read error. This chain joins TRBV28 and TRBJ1-5; no definite D call. The CDR3 is 16 amino acids. From germline, CDR1 is MDHEN and CDR2 SYDVKM. CDR3 amino acids: CAGSFYSPYSNQPQHF. The CDR3 bases are TGTGCCGGCAGCTTTTACAGTCCTTATAGCAATCAGCCCCAGCATTTT. Based on the CDR3 plus reference TRBV28 and TRBJ1-5, the full variable domain is DVKVTQSSRYLVKRTGEKVFLECVQDMDHENMFWYRQDPGLGLRLIYFSYDVKMKEKGDIPEGYSVSREKKERFSLILESASTNQTSMYLCAGSFYSPYSNQPQHFGDGTRLSIL.

This clonotype was detected many times. The rearrangement joins TRBV29-1 to TRBJ2-7; 8 positions match TRBD1. V lost 4 bases and J lost 5; bases outside the gene matches: 19. The CDR3 length is 17 residues. Germline assignment: CDR1 SQVTM and CDR2 ANQGSEA. CDR3 nucleotides: TGCAGCGTTGGACGGGTCCGGGGGTACCAGGGGGCTGACGAGCAGTACTTC. This translates into CSVGRVRGYQGADEQYF.

This clonotype was detected many times. The chain employs TRBV6-1 and TRBJ2-5; TRBD1 matches 8 bases. The CDR3 covers 13 residues. Germline CDR1 is MNHNS and CDR2 is SASEGT. With V trimmed by 9 bases and J by 4 bases, 7 bases remained unmatched. The CDR3 bases are TGTGCCAGACCAGACAGGGGAGGAGAGACCCAGTACTTC. Protein: CARPDRGGETQYF.

This chain uses TRBV7-2 with TRBJ1-2; 7 bases line up with TRBD1. Germline values: CDR1 SGHTA, CDR2 FQGNSA. Unmatched junction bases numbered 8, after V lost 4 bases and J lost 3 bases. This CDR3 is built from 15 residues. CDR3 region: CASSSLTGSDYGYTF. CDR3 nucleotides: TGTGCCAGCAGCTCATTGACAGGGAGTGACTATGGCTACACCTTC.

The chain uses TRBV5-1 and TRBJ2-7, with 8 bases fitting TRBD2. Per germline, CDR1 SGHRS and CDR2 YFSETQ. V lost 3 bases and J lost 0; bases outside the gene matches: 2. The CDR3 consists of 14 residues. The CDR3 DNA reads as TGCGCCAGCAGCTCACTAGCGGACTCCTACGAGCAGTACTTC. Its translation: CASSSLADSYEQYF.

This clonotype was counted ten times or more. The chain links TRBV20-1 to TRBJ1-2, with 12 bases fitting TRBD1. This CDR3 spans 14 amino acids. V lost 4 bases and J lost 3; bases outside the gene matches: 3. CDR1 is DFQATT, CDR2 SNEGSKA, per germline (reference sequence). CDR3 residues: CSAKGQGAYYGYTF. The DNA of the CDR3 is TGCAGTGCTAAGGGACAGGGGGCGTACTATGGCTACACCTTC.

This clonotype was recorded at least ten times. The CDR3: CASDRGDSLQPQHF. The CDR3 DNA sequence: TGTGCCAGCGACCGAGGGGACTCCCTCCAGCCCCAGCATTTT. The gene calls are TRBV6-5 and TRBJ1-5; possibly TRBD1 for D (5 bases). This CDR3 comprises 14 residues. From germline, CDR1 is MNHEY and CDR2 SVGAGI. V was shortened by 8 bases and J by 7 bases, with 18 bases between the two germline ends.

This clonotype was seen ten or more times. The gene calls are TRBV29-1 and TRBJ1-5, with TRBD1 as a possible D gene (5 bases). CDR3 length: 14 amino acids. In germline, CDR1 is SQVTM, CDR2 ANQGSEA. V lost 0 bases, J lost 2 bases, and 8 bases lay in between. In nucleotides, the CDR3 is TGCAGCGTTGAAGACGGGACGGGCAATCAGCCCCAGCATTTT. This sequence encodes CSVEDGTGNQPQHF.

This clonotype was observed many times. The V call is TRBV4-2, the J call TRBJ2-7, with TRBD2 matching 9 bases. V lost 4 bases to trimming and J lost 1 base; unmatched junction nucleotides: 5. CDR1 and CDR2 from the germline V gene are LGHNA and YNFKEQ. This CDR3 comprises 15 residues. The CDR3 bases are TGTGCCAGCAGCCGAGAGACTAGCGGTTCCTACGAGCAGTACTTC. Its translation is CASSRETSGSYEQYF.

This clonotype came up many times. The rearrangement uses TRBV12-3 or TRBV12-4 and TRBJ1-1; D is unclear. The CDR3 is 11 residues long. The V end lost 6 bases, the J end lost 4 bases, and 6 bases lay between the germline ends. The chain's CDR3 is CASSPSTEAFF. The CDR3 DNA is TGTGCCAGCAGCCCCAGCACTGAAGCTTTCTTT.

There are many counts of this clonotype. The chain couples TRBV9 to TRBJ1-2; D unclear. Germline V gene data show CDR1 as SGDLS and CDR2 as YYNGEE. This CDR3 is 14 amino acids long. Trimming left V 4 bases short and J 3 bases short, with 13 bases between. DNA for the CDR3: TGTGCCAGCAGCCCCGACCAGGACTACTATGGCTACACCTTC. Residues: CASSPDQDYYGYTF.

About this clonotype itself: A much larger clone lies a single base off, so this may be a read error. No conserved phenylalanine or tryptophan ends this CDR3, so it is likely a read error. The chain joins TRBV14 to TRBJ1-5; no definite D call. V was pared by 1 base and J by 1 base, with 8 bases between. The CDR3 contains 15 residues. The V gene's germline CDR1 is SGHDN and CDR2 FVKESK. CDR3: CASSQGAGSNQPQHL. In DNA, the CDR3 is TGTGCCAGCAGCCAAGGGGCAGGAAGCAATCAGCCCCAGCATCTT.

This clonotype was counted at least ten times. This chain uses TRBV7-2 with TRBJ1-3; D may be TRBD1 (6 bases). Germline CDR1 SGHTA, CDR2 FQGNSA. V dropped 2 bases and J dropped 2 bases, with 10 bases sitting between them. The length of the CDR3 is 15 residues. The CDR3: CASSLSGGPGNTIYF. The CDR3 DNA reads TGTGCCAGCAGCTTATCGGGGGGCCCTGGAAACACCATATATTTT. The variable domain in full, completed from reference TRBV7-2 and TRBJ1-3, reads GAGVSQSPSNKVTEKGKDVELRCDPISGHTALYWYRQSLGQGLEFLIYFQGNSAPDKSGLPSDRFSAERTGGSVSTLTIQRTQQEDSAVYLCASSLSGGPGNTIYFGEGSWLTVV.

This clonotype was seen at least ten times. V and J are TRBV28 and TRBJ2-4; no definite D call. The CDR3 sequence is 14 residues long. V dropped 3 bases and J dropped 6 bases, with 12 bases sitting between them. Per germline, CDR1 MDHEN and CDR2 SYDVKM. The CDR3, as DNA: TGTGCCAGCAGTTTGGCAGACATTCTAAACATTCAGTACTTC. Amino acid sequence: CASSLADILNIQYF.

The chain uses TRBV19 and TRBJ1-1; D gene unclear. V lost 3 bases, J lost 0 bases, and 8 bases lay in between. From germline, CDR1 is LNHDA and CDR2 SQIVND (reference sequence). This CDR3 has 14 residues. DNA of the CDR3: TGTGCCAGTAGTATCCCGGCCGTGAACACTGAAGCTTTCTTT. This sequence encodes CASSIPAVNTEAFF.

This clonotype was recorded many times. The chain employs TRBV28 and TRBJ2-2; D not resolved. V was cut by 3 bases and J by 2 bases, with 10 bases left in between. Germline V lookup: CDR1 MDHEN, CDR2 SYDVKM. The CDR3 covers 15 residues. The CDR3 is CASSFLGKNTGELFF. CDR3 DNA: TGTGCCAGCAGTTTTCTGGGGAAAAACACCGGGGAGCTGTTTTTT.

At least ten counts were recorded for this clonotype. The V gene is TRBV28, the J gene TRBJ1-1; D gene uncertain. The CDR3 has 13 amino acids. V lost 2 bases, J lost 4 bases, and 8 bases lay in between. Germline assignment: CDR1 MDHEN and CDR2 SYDVKM. The CDR3 spells CASSLARPTEAFF. CDR3 in DNA: TGTGCCAGCAGTTTAGCCAGGCCCACTGAAGCTTTCTTT.

The chain uses TRBV11-2 and TRBJ2-7; 8 nucleotides agree with TRBD2. Germline V gene sequence: CDR1 SGHAT, CDR2 FQNNGV. The CDR3 loop spans 15 amino acids. With 6 bases clipped from V and 6 bases from J, the junction kept 13 bases outside the gene matches. The CDR3 reads CASSRTGTSSREQYF. In DNA form, the CDR3 reads TGTGCCAGCAGTCGAACCGGGACTAGTTCTCGCGAGCAGTACTTC.

This clonotype was picked up many times. The chain uses TRBV25-1 and TRBJ2-7; a possible D gene is TRBD1 (7 bases). The germline V and J ends were trimmed by 0 bases and 7 bases, with 13 bases remaining between them. Germline lookup yields CDR1 MGHDK and CDR2 SYGVNS. The CDR3 spans 14 residues. The CDR3 DNA is TGTGCCAGCAGTGAATACCAGGGGGGCCTGGAGCAGTACTTC. It is translated as CASSEYQGGLEQYF.

This clonotype was observed many times. The J gene is TRBJ2-7, the V gene TRBV27; D may match TRBD1 or TRBD2 (5 bases each). The CDR3 sequence is 13 residues long. V lost 5 bases to trimming and J lost 3 bases, with 11 bases between them. Germline assignment: CDR1 MNHEY and CDR2 SMNVEV (reference sequence). CDR3 residues: CASSLRDDYEQYF. CDR3 bases: TGTGCCAGCAGTCTCAGGGACGACTACGAGCAGTACTTC.

The CDR3 region is CASRLQGNRNIQYF. The CDR3 coding sequence is TGTGCCAGCAGACTACAGGGGAATCGAAACATTCAGTACTTC. The V and J genes are TRBV6-1 and TRBJ2-4, with TRBD1 identical over 7 bases. Trimming at V came to 6 bases and at J to 6 bases, leaving 8 bases not matched to a gene. Looked up from germline, CDR1 is MNHNS and CDR2 is SASEGT. The length of the CDR3 is 14 residues.

The V call is TRBV15, the J call TRBJ2-7, with D maybe TRBD1 (6 bases). Germline V CDR1 and CDR2: LNHNV, YYDKDF (reference sequence). There are 13 residues in the CDR3. V was clipped by 6 bases and J by 3 bases, with 12 bases between them. CDR3 sequence: CATSSNRVYEQYF. CDR3 coding DNA: TGTGCCACCAGTAGCAACAGGGTCTACGAGCAGTACTTC.

This clonotype was detected ten times or more. The chain uses TRBV11-2 and TRBJ1-1; D gene uncertain. Trimming cost V 0 bases and J 1 base, with 12 bases left between them. CDR3 size: 16 residues. Germline V lookup: CDR1 SGHAT, CDR2 FQNNGV. CDR3 in amino acids: CASSLELGRANTEAFF. CDR3 in DNA: TGTGCCAGCAGCTTAGAATTAGGCAGAGCGAACACTGAAGCTTTCTTT. The variable domain in full, with the rest retrieved from reference TRBV11-2 and TRBJ1-1, is EAGVAQSPRYKIIEKRQSVAFWCNPISGHATLYWYQQILGQGPKLLIQFQNNGVVDDSQLPKDRFSAERLKGVDSTLKIQPAKLEDSAVYLCASSLELGRANTEAFFGQGTRLTVV.

This clonotype was recorded at least ten times. The V gene is TRBV6-5, the J gene TRBJ2-7; D unresolved. In germline, CDR1 is MNHEY, CDR2 SVGAGI. CDR3 size: 16 residues. Trimming removed 6 bases at V and 0 bases at J, with 18 bases between. The CDR3 sequence is CASSLPPGQASYEQYF. In nucleotides, the CDR3 is TGTGCCAGCAGCTTACCCCCGGGTCAGGCCTCCTACGAGCAGTACTTC.